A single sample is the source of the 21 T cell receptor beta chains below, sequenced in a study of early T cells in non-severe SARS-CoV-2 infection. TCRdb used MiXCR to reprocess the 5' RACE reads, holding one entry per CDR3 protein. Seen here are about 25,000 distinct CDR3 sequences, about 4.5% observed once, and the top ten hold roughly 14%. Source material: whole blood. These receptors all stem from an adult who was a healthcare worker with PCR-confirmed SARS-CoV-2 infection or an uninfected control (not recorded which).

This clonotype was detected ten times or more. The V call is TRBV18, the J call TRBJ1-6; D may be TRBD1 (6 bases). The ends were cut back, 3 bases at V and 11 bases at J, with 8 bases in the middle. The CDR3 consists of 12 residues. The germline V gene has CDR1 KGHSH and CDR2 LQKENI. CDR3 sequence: CASSPGAAPLHF. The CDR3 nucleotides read TGTGCCAGCTCACCGGGGGCCGCACCCCTCCACTTT.

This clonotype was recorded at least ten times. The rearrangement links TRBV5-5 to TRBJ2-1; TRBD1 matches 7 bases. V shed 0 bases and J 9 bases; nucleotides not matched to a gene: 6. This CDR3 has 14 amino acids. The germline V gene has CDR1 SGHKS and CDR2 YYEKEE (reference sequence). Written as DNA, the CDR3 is TGTGCCAGCAGCTTGGGGGACAGCTCGGGTGAGCAGTTCTTC. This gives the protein CASSLGDSSGEQFF.

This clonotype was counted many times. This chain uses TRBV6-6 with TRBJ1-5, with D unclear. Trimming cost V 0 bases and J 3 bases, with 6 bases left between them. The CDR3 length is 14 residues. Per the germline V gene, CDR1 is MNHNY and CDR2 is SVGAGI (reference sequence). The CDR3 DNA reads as TGTGCCAGCAGTTACTCGAACAACAATCAGCCCCAGCATTTT. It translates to CASSYSNNNQPQHF.

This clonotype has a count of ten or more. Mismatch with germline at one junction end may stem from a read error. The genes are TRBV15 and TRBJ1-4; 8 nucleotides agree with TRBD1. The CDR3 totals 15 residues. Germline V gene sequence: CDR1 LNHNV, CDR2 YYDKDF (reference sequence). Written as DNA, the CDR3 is TGTGCCACCAGCGGTGGGGGACAGGCTAATAAAAAACTGTTTTTT. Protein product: CATSGGGQANKKLFF.

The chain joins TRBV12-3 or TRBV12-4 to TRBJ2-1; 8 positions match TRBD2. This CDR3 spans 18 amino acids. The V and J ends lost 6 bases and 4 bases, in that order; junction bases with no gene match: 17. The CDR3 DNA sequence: TGTGCCAGCAGGGGACCACCTATAGCGGGAAACCCGTACAATGAGCAGTTCTTC. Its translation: CASRGPPIAGNPYNEQFF.

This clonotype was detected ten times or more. CDR3 sequence reads: CASSLGVRRSGNTIYF. CDR3 coding DNA: TGTGCCAGCAGCTTAGGGGTCAGGCGCTCTGGAAACACCATATATTTT. The gene calls are TRBV7-9 and TRBJ1-3; D call uncertain. V was clipped by 1 base and J by 0 bases, with 10 bases between them. The germline CDR1 and CDR2 sequences are SEHNR and FQNEAQ (reference sequence). The length of the CDR3 is 16 residues.

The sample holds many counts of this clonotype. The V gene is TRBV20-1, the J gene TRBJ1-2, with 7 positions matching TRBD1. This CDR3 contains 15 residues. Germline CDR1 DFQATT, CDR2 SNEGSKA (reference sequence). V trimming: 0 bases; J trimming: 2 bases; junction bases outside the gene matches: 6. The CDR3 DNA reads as TGCAGTGCTAGAGATAGTAGAGGGGGCAACTATGGCTACACCTTC. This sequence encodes CSARDSRGGNYGYTF.

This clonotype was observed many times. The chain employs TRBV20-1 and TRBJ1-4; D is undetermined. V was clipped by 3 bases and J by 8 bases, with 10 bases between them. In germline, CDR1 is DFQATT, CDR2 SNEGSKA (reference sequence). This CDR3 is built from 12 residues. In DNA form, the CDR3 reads TGCAGTGCTAGGGAAGCAAGCGAAAAACTGTTTTTT. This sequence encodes CSAREASEKLFF.

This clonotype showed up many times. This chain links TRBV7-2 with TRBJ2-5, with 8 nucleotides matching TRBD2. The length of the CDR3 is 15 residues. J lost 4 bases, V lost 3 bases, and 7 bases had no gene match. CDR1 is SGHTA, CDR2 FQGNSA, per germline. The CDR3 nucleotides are TGTGCCAGCAGCTTTCAAAGCGGGGGCACAGAGACCCAGTACTTC. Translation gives CASSFQSGGTETQYF.

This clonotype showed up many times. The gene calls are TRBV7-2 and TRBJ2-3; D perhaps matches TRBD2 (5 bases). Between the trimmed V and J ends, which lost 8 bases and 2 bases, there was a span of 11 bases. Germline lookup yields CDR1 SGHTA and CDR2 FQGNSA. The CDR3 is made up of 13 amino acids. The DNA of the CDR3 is TGTGCCAGCCGGGGTGGCCACACAGATACGCAGTATTTT. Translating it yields CASRGGHTDTQYF.

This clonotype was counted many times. CDR3 DNA sequence: TGCGCCAGCAGCTTGTCTGCAGCTGAAGCTTTCTTT. This codes for CASSLSAAEAFF. This chain uses TRBV5-1 with TRBJ1-1; D ambiguous. The CDR3 has 12 residues. With 1 base removed from V and 6 bases from J, the gap between germline ends came to 7 bases. Germline V gives CDR1 SGHRS, CDR2 YFSETQ. The full variable domain, rest sourced from reference TRBV5-1 and TRBJ1-1, is KAGVTQTPRYLIKTRGQQVTLSCSPISGHRSVSWYQQTPGQGLQFLFEYFSETQRNKGNFPGRFSGRQFSNSRSEMNVSTLELGDSALYLCASSLSAAEAFFGQGTRLTVV.

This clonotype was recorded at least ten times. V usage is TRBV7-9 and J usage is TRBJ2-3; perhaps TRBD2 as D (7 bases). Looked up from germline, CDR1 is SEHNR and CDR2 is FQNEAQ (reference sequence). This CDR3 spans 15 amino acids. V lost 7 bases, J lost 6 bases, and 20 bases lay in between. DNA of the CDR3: TGTGCCAGCACCGTAGACGCGGGGGCGGCTGATACGCAGTATTTT. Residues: CASTVDAGAADTQYF. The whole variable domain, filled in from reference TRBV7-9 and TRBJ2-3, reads DTGVSQNPRHKITKRGQNVTFRCDPISEHNRLYWYRQTLGQGPEFLTYFQNEAQLEKSRLLSDRFSAERPKGSFSTLEIQRTEQGDSAMYLCASTVDAGAADTQYFGPGTRLTVL.

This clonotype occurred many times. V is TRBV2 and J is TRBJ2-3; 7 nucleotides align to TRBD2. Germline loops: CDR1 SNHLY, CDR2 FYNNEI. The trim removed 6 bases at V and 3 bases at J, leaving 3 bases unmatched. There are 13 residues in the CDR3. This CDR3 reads CASRDGGTDTQYF. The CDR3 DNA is TGTGCCAGCAGGGACGGGGGGACAGATACGCAGTATTTT.

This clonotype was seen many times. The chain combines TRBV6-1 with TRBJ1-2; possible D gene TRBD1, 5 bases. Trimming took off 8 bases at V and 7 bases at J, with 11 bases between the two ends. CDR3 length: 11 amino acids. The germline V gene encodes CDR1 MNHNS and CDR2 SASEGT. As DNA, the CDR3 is TGTGCCAGCGACGACAGAGTTGGCTACACCTTC. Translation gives CASDDRVGYTF.

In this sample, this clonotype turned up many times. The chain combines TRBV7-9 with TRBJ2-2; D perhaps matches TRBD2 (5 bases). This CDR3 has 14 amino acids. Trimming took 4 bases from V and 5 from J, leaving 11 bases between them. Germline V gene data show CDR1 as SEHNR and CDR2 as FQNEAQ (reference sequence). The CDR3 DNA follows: TGTGCCAGCAGCTCGACCGGGGAAACCGGGGAGCTGTTTTTT. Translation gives CASSSTGETGELFF.

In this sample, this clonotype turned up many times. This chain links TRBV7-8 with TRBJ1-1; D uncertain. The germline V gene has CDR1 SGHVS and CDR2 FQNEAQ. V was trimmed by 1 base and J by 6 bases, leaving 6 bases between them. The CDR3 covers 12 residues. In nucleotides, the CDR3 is TGTGCCAGCAGCTTAGGTGGACCTGAAGCTTTCTTT. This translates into CASSLGGPEAFF.

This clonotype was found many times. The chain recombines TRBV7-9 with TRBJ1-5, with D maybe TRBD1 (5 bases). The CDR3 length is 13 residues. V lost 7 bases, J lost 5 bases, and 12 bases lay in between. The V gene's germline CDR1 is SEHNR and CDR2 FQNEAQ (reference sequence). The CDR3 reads CASTRDSYQPQHF. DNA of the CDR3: TGTGCCAGCACGCGGGACTCTTATCAGCCCCAGCATTTT.

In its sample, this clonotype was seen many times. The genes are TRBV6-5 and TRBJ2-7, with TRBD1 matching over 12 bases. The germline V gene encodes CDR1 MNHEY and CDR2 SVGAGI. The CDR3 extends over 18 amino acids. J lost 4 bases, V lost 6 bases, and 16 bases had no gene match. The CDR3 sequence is CASRSLGTGGSLKYEQYF. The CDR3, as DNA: TGTGCCAGCAGATCCCTCGGGACAGGGGGCTCTCTCAAGTACGAGCAGTACTTC.

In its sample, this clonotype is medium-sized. CDR3 region: CSASWDRATEAFF. The CDR3 nucleotides read TGCAGTGCTAGTTGGGACAGGGCCACTGAAGCTTTCTTT. This chain links TRBV20-1 with TRBJ1-1; the match to TRBD1 covers 9 bases. The germline V gene has CDR1 DFQATT and CDR2 SNEGSKA (reference sequence). This CDR3 has 13 amino acids. J gave up 4 bases and V 3 bases, and 3 bases lay outside the gene matches.

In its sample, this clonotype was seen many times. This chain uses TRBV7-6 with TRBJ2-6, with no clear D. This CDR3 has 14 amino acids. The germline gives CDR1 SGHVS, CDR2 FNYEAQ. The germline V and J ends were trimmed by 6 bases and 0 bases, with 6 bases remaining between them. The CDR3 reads CASSSASGANVLTF. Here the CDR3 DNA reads TGTGCCAGCAGTTCGGCCTCTGGGGCCAACGTCCTGACTTTC.

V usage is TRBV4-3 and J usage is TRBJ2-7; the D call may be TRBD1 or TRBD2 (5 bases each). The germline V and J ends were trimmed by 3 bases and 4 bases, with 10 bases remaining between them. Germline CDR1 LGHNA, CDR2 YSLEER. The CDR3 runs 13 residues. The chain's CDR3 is CASSQGPGYEQYF. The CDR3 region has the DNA TGCGCCAGCAGCCAGGGACCAGGGTACGAGCAGTACTTC.